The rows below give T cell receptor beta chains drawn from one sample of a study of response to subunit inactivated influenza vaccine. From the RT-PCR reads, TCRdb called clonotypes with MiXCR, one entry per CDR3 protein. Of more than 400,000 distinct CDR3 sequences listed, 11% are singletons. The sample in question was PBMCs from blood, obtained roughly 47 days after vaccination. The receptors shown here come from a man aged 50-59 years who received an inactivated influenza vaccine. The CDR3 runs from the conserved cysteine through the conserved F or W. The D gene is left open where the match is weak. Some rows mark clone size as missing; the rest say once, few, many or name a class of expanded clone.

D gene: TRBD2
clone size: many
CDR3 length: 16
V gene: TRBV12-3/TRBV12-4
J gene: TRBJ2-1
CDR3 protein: CASSPIAGAPYNEQFF

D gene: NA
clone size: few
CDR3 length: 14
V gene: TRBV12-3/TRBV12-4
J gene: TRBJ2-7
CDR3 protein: CASSFRQESYEQYF

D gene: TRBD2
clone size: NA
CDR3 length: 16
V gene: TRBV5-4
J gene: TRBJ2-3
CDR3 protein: CASSPQRGRVTDTQYF

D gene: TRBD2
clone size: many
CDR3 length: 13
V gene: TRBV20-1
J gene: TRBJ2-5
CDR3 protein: CSVPLAGVKTQYF

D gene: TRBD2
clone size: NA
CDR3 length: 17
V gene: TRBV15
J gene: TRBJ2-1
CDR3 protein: CATSRDIVAGIYNEQFF

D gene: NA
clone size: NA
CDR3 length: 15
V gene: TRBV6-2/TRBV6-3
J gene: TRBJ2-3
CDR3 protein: CASRGSGAGTDTQYF

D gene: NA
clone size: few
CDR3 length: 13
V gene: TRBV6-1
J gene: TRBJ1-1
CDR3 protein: CASRVRVNTEAFF

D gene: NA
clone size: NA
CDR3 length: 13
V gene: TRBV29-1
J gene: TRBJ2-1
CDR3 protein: CSVGLTSTVEQFF

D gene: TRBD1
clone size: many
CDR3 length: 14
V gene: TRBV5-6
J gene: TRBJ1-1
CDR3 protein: CASNPRGLNTEAFF

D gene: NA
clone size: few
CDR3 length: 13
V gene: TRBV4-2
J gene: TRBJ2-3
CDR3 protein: CASSQAHTDTQYF